The T cell receptor beta chain described here comes from a study of naive and memory T cell subsets. The treatment is: skin biopsy from PPD injection site in Mantoux-positive individual. A UMI-containing oligonucleotide was joined by 3' ligation to the TCR cDNA template. Skin biopsies came from PPD injection sites in Mantoux-positive individuals. Cells were not sorted; total RNA input targeted roughly 1 to 1000 ng. Amplification of ligated cDNA took four PCR rounds with SP2 and nested alpha and beta constant primers. Blood and skin TCR RNA was reverse transcribed with alpha and beta constant primers. TCRdb re-analysed the UMI-ligation and nested PCR reads in MiXCR, keeping a single row per CDR3 protein. The sample includes around 14,000 distinct CDR3 sequences, about 5.5% of them seen just once. This clonotype was picked up many times. Antigen specificity is unknown. Per germline, CDR1 DFQATT and CDR2 SNEGSKA (reference sequence). CDR3 size: 15 residues. V was clipped by 0 bases and J by 4 bases; unmatched bases: 7.

Study-level findings and limits: Both skin biopsy types reportedly yielded TCRs, tuberculin sites far more.

V usage is TRBV20-1 and J usage is TRBJ2-5; 8 nucleotides agree with TRBD2. The specimen was skin, collected from a tuberculin skin test site. This clonotype was obtained from an adult in good health. The CDR3 nucleotides read TGCAGTGCTAGAGATCCGGGGGGGGAGGGAGAGACCCAGTACTTC. Its protein product is CSARDPGGEGETQYF.